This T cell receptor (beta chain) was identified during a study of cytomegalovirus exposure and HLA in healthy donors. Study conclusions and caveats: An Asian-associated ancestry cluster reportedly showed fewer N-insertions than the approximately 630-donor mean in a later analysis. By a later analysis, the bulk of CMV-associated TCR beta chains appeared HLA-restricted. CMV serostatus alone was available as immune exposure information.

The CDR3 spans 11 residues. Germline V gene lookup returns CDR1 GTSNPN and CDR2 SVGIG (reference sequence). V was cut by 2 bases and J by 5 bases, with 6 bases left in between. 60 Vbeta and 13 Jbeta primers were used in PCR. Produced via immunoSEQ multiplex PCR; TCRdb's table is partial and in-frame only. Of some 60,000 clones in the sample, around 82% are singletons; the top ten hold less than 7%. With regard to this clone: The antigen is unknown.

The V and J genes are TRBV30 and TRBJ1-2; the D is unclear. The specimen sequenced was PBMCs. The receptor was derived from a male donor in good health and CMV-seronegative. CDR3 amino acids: CAWSQAYGYTF. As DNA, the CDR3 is TGTGCCTGGAGTCAGGCTTATGGCTACACCTTC.